Sequencing of this T cell receptor beta chain was carried out in a study of blood T cell repertoires in COVID-19. The overall study: Collection of acute and convalescent COVID-19 samples took place in the United States, Italy and Spain. T cells, B-cell-depleted T cells, or PBMCs supplied cDNA or gDNA.

CDR3 length: 14 residues. CDR1 MGHRA and CDR2 YSYEKL come from the germline V gene. Losses at the gene ends were 4 bases for V and 12 bases for J; bases not matched to a gene: 12. This clone showed up just once. Per the original methods: Estimation of nucleated cell counts was performed using reference gene primer amplification. Some clones are missing from TCRdb's copy, which holds only in-frame ones; the method was immunoSEQ multiplex PCR. V, J and clone size reflect that table, while D and trimming were determined from the DNA. The sample consists of about 240,000 clones, approximately 90% of them appearing once.

This clonotype was obtained from a woman in her forties who had recovered from COVID-19. The sequencing input was peripheral blood. The chain couples TRBV4-1 to TRBJ2-1; 7 bases line up with TRBD2. CDR3 protein: CASSLPGSGIGQFF. The CDR3 nucleotides are TGCGCCAGCAGCCTCCCTGGGAGCGGGATTGGGCAGTTCTTC.